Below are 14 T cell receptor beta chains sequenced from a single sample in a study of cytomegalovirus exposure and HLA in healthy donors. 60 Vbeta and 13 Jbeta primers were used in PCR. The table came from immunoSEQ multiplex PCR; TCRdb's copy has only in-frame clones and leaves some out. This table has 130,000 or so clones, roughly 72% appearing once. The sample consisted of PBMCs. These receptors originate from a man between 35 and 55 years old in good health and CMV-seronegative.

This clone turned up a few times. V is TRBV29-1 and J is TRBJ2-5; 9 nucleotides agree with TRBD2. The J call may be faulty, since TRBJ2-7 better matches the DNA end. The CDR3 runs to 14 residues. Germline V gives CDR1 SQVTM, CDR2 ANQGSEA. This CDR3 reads CSVEGLAESYEQYF. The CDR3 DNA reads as TGCAGCGTTGAAGGACTAGCGGAATCCTACGAGCAGTACTTC.

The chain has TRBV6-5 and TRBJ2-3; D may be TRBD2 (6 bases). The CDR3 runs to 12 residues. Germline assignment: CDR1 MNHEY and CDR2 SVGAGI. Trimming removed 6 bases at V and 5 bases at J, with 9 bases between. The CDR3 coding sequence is TGTGCCAGCAGGGGAGGCGGAGATACGCAGTATTTT. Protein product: CASRGGGDTQYF.

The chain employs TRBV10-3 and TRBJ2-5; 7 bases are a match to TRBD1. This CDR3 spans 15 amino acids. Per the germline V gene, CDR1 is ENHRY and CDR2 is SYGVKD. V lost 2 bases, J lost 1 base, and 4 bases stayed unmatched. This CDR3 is CAISERTGRQETQYF. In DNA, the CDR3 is TGTGCCATCAGTGAGAGGACAGGACGCCAAGAGACCCAGTACTTC.

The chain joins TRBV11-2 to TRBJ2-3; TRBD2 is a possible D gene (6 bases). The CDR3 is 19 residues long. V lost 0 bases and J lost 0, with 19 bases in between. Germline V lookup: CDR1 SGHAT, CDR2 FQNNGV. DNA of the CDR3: TGTGCCAGCAGCTTAGACGGCTACGGGGGATTTTCTAGCACAGATACGCAGTATTTT. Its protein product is CASSLDGYGGFSSTDTQYF.

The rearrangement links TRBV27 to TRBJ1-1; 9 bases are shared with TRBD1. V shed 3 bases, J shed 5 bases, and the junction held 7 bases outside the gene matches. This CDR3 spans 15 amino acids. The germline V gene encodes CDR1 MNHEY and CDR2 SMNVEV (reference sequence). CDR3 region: CASSLSTGGLTEAFF. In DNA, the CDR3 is TGTGCCAGCAGTTTGTCGACAGGGGGGCTAACTGAAGCTTTCTTT.

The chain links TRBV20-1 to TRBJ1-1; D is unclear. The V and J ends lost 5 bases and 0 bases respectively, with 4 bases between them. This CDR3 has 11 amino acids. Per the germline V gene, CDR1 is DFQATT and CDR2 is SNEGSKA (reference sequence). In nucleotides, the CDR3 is TGCAGTGCTTACATGAACACTGAAGCTTTCTTT. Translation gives CSAYMNTEAFF.

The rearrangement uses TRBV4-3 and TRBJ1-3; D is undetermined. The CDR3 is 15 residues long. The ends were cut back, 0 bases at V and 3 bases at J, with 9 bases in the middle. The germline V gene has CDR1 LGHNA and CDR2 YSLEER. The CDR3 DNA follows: TGCGCCAGCAGCCAAGATACAACCCTTGGAAACACCATATATTTT. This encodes CASSQDTTLGNTIYF.

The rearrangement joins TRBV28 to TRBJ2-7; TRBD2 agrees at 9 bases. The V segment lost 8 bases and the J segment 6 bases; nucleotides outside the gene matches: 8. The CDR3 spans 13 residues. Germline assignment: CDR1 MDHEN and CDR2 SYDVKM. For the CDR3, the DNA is TGTGCCAGCGTCAGTGGACTAGCGACCGAGCAGTACTTC. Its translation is CASVSGLATEQYF.

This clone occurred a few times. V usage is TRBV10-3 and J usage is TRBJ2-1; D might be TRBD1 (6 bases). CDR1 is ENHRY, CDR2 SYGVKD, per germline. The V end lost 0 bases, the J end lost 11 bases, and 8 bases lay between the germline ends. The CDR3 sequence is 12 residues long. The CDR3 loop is CAISESGQKQFF. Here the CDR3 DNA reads TGTGCCATCAGTGAGTCAGGACAGAAGCAGTTCTTC.

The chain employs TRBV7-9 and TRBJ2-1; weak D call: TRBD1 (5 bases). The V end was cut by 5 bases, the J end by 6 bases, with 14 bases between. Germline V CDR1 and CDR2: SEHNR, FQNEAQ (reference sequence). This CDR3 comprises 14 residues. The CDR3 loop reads CASSPSGFGNEQFF. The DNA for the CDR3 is TGTGCCAGCAGCCCCTCAGGGTTTGGCAATGAGCAGTTCTTC.

The CDR3 nucleotides are TGTGCCATCAGTGGCGGGAGGGGAGAGACCCAGTACTTC. Translated: CAISGGRGETQYF. The rearrangement joins TRBV10-3 to TRBJ2-5, with 9 bases that match TRBD2. Germline V gene lookup returns CDR1 ENHRY and CDR2 SYGVKD. Trimming removed 4 bases from V and 4 bases from J; junction bases left unmatched: 1. The CDR3 spans 13 residues.

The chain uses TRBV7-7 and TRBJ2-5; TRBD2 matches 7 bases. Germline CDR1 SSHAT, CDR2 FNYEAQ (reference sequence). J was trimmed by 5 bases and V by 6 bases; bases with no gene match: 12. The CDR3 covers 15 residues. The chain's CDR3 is CASSRTSGDVETQYF. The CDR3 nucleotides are TGTGCCAGCAGTAGGACCAGCGGGGATGTCGAGACCCAGTACTTC.

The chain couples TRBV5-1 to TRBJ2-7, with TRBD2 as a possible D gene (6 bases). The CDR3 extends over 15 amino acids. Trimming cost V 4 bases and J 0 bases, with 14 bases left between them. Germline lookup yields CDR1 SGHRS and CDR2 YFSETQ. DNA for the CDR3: TGCGCCAGCAGCGCCCGACGGGAGAGCTCCTACGAGCAGTACTTC. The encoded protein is CASSARRESSYEQYF.

CDR3 DNA sequence: TGCGCCAGCAGCCAGGGACAGGGGTCAAACACTGAAGCTTTCTTT. Its translation is CASSQGQGSNTEAFF. The chain links TRBV4-1 to TRBJ1-1; 10 bases match TRBD1. Germline values: CDR1 MGHRA, CDR2 YSYEKL. The CDR3 loop spans 15 amino acids. Unmatched junction bases numbered 3, after V lost 3 bases and J lost 2 bases.